The rows below give T cell receptor beta chains drawn from one sample of a study of vaccination and CD4 T cells after COVID-19. MiXCR, run by TCRdb on the PCR reads, gives a single entry per CDR3 protein. The sample lists over 10,000 distinct CDR3 sequences; roughly two fifths were seen once. What these receptors recognize is not known. The sample taken for sequencing was CD4+ T cells from blood, cultured in vitro. Source of these receptors: a human donor who had recovered from COVID-19. Both conserved end residues are part of each CDR3. A D gene is named only where the DNA matches it firmly. A clone size is listed for some rows: how often the clone was seen (once, few, many), or a class if it is expanded.

clone_size	d_call	v_call	j_call	cdr3_length	cdr3_nt	cdr3_aa
few	TRBD1	TRBV2	TRBJ1-5	14	TGTGCCAGCAGGCGACAGGGAGTCAATCAGCCCCAGCATTTT	CASRRQGVNQPQHF
.	.	TRBV3-1	TRBJ2-7	18	TGTGCCAGCAGCCCTGGACTAGCAGGGGGTCCACTAACCTACGAGCAGTACTTC	CASSPGLAGGPLTYEQYF
.	.	TRBV2	TRBJ1-2	14	TGTGCCAGCAGTGAAGATTTGGGTCCCTATGGCTACACCTTC	CASSEDLGPYGYTF
medium-sized	.	TRBV19	TRBJ1-2	22	TGTGCCAGTACCATAACCCTTGGCCATGCGACCTTTGTGACGGCCGCTAACTATGGCTACACCTTC	CASTITLGHATFVTAANYGYTF
.	.	TRBV5-1	TRBJ2-5	13	TGCGCCAGCAGCTTGCCGACCCAAGAGACCCAGTACTTC	CASSLPTQETQYF
.	TRBD2	TRBV6-1	TRBJ2-3	18	TGTGCCAGCAGCGCAGATAGTGGGACTAGCGGGGGCAGGGGTACGCAGTATTTT	CASSADSGTSGGRGTQYF
few	TRBD1	TRBV20-1	TRBJ1-2	14	TGCAGTGCTAACACGCCGGGACAGGGGTATGGCTACACCTTC	CSANTPGQGYGYTF
.	TRBD1	TRBV5-6	TRBJ1-1	15	TGTGCCAGCATCCATGGACAGGGGCGGGGATCTGAAGCTTTCTTT	CASIHGQGRGSEAFF
.	TRBD2	TRBV7-2	TRBJ2-3	18	TGTGCCAGCAGCCCTAGGGGGACTAGCGTCGCTAGCACAGATACGCAGTATTTT	CASSPRGTSVASTDTQYF
.	.	TRBV7-8	TRBJ1-5	14	TGTGCCAGCAGCTTAGAGGGGGAGAATCAGCCCCAGCATTTT	CASSLEGENQPQHF
few	.	TRBV5-1	TRBJ1-2	16	TGCGCCAGCAGCAGCCGGACAGCATCGGCTAACTATGGCTACACCTTC	CASSSRTASANYGYTF
few	TRBD1	TRBV15	TRBJ1-6	17	TGTGCCACCAGCAGGGGACAGGGGGTGCTAGTGGGTTCACCCCTCCACTTT	CATSRGQGVLVGSPLHF
.	TRBD2	TRBV27	TRBJ2-1	15	TGTGCCAGCAAAGCAGGGAGCGGGGGGTACAATGAGCAGTTCTTC	CASKAGSGGYNEQFF
.	.	TRBV11-2	TRBJ2-7	13	TGTGCCAGCAGCCCTACTGGAGGGAACGAGCAGTACTTC	CASSPTGGNEQYF
few	.	TRBV28	TRBJ1-2	13	TGTGCCAGCAGTTTAACGACAGTCTATGGCTACACCTTC	CASSLTTVYGYTF
.	.	TRBV7-8	TRBJ1-1	14	TGTGCCACCGATGCTAAATTCGGGAACACTGAAGCTTTCTTT	CATDAKFGNTEAFF
.	TRBD2	TRBV7-8	TRBJ2-3	20	TGTGCCAGCAGCTTAGGTTTACGCGGGAGGCTAGCGGGTCCCACAGATACGCAGTATTTT	CASSLGLRGRLAGPTDTQYF
.	TRBD1	TRBV12-3/TRBV12-4	TRBJ1-2	12	TGTGCCAGCAGTCCCGGGACAGTTGGCTACACCTTC	CASSPGTVGYTF
.	.	TRBV6-1	TRBJ1-4	12	TGTGCCAGCAGATCAGGGAATGAAAAACTGTTTTTT	CASRSGNEKLFF
.	.	TRBV15	TRBJ2-5	15	TGTGCCACCAGCAGAGATCCTCTACTCCAAGAGACCCAGTACTTC	CATSRDPLLQETQYF
few	TRBD1	TRBV25-1	TRBJ1-2	15	TGTGCCAGCAGTGACCTGGGACAGGACAACTATGGCTACACCTTC	CASSDLGQDNYGYTF
.	TRBD1	TRBV6-1	TRBJ2-7	13	TGTGCCAGCGGGGACAGGGGGCCCTACGAGCAGTACTTC	CASGDRGPYEQYF
.	TRBD2	TRBV2	TRBJ2-1	15	TGTGCCAGCAGTGATGTGACTAGCGGGAACAATGAGCAGTTCTTC	CASSDVTSGNNEQFF
few	TRBD1	TRBV6-2/TRBV6-3	TRBJ1-2	15	TGTGCCAGCGGCTCCCCGGCTGACAGGGGGCTGGGCTACACCTTC	CASGSPADRGLGYTF
.	.	TRBV9	TRBJ1-1	18	TGTGCCAGCAGCGTAGGCCGTGGGGGGTCGATCATGAACACTGAAGCTTTCTTT	CASSVGRGGSIMNTEAFF
few	TRBD2	TRBV6-1	TRBJ2-3	14	TGTGCCAGCAGTGAATTAGGGACTAGCGGGAGGGCCCAATTT	CASSELGTSGRAQF
few	.	TRBV6-1	TRBJ2-5	15	TGTGCCAGCAGGGATGTCGGGGGCTTGGGAGAGACCCAGTACTTC	CASRDVGGLGETQYF
.	.	TRBV7-2	TRBJ2-5	17	TGTGCCAGCAGCCCGAGAGCCAGCGGCTCCCCGCGGGAGACCCAGTACTTC	CASSPRASGSPRETQYF
.	.	TRBV7-9	TRBJ2-5	14	TGTGCCAGCAGCTTAGGCGCCGGTTCAGAGACCCAGTACTTC	CASSLGAGSETQYF
few	.	TRBV19	TRBJ1-5	16	TGTGCCAGCGGACACGCGATAGTACGAAGAAATCAGCCCCAGCATTTT	CASGHAIVRRNQPQHF
.	.	TRBV7-2	TRBJ2-5	14	TGTGCCAGCACCCAGACAAGGACCGCGGGGACCCAGTACTTC	CASTQTRTAGTQYF
.	TRBD2	TRBV12-3/TRBV12-4	TRBJ2-1	18	TGTGCCAGCAGTACCTCGACTAGCGGGGTCCCCTCCTACAATGAGCAGTTCTTC	CASSTSTSGVPSYNEQFF
.	TRBD2	TRBV2	TRBJ2-4	14	TGTGCCAGCAGTGAAGGCGGGAGCAAGGACATTCAGTACTTC	CASSEGGSKDIQYF
medium-sized	.	TRBV27	TRBJ2-7	18	TGTGCCAGCAGTTTATCTGGTTGGGAGGCTGTGGAATTCTACGAGCAGTACTTC	CASSLSGWEAVEFYEQYF
medium-sized	.	TRBV7-8	TRBJ1-5	16	TGTGCCAGCAGCTTAGAACGCACAGGGAGCAATCAGCCCCAGCATTTT	CASSLERTGSNQPQHF
.	.	TRBV6-2/TRBV6-3	TRBJ1-4	13	TGTGCCAGCAGCCGGGGAAGTAATGAAAAACTGTTTTTT	CASSRGSNEKLFF
few	.	TRBV6-1	TRBJ1-2	14	TGTGCCAGCAGTCAAGCCGGGACTTTTGATGGCTACACCTTC	CASSQAGTFDGYTF
.	.	TRBV27	TRBJ2-7	17	TGTGCCAGCAGTTTAGCTTTATGGGCTAGCGAACGCAACGAGCAGTACTTC	CASSLALWASERNEQYF
.	TRBD1	TRBV30	TRBJ2-3	12	TGTGCCTGGAGTACCGGGACAGTCGCGCAGTATTTT	CAWSTGTVAQYF
.	.	TRBV21-1	TRBJ2-3	16	TGTGCCAGCAGCGGAGGTAGCACCTCTAGCACAGATACGCAGTATTTT	CASSGGSTSSTDTQYF
.	.	TRBV11-3	TRBJ2-1	15	TGTGCCAGCAGCTTAAGGGGAACAGGAGGCAATGAGCAGTTCTTC	CASSLRGTGGNEQFF
.	TRBD1	TRBV7-6	TRBJ2-7	15	TGTGCCAGCAGCCCCACCAGGACAGGGGTTGTCGAGCAGTACTTC	CASSPTRTGVVEQYF
.	TRBD2	TRBV20-1	TRBJ2-7	14	TGCAGTGCTCGGACTAGCCAAAAAACCTACGAGCAGTACTTC	CSARTSQKTYEQYF
.	.	TRBV10-1	TRBJ2-3	14	TGCGCCAGCAGTGAGGGTTATAGCACAGATACGCAGTATTTT	CASSEGYSTDTQYF
.	.	TRBV11-2	TRBJ1-5	15	TGTGCCAGCAGCCTCAAAGGGGGGACGAATCAGCCCCAGCATTTT	CASSLKGGTNQPQHF
few	.	TRBV5-1	TRBJ1-2	13	TGCGCCAGCAGCTTTGAGGGGACCTATGGCTACACCTTC	CASSFEGTYGYTF
.	TRBD2	TRBV11-2	TRBJ2-7	15	TGTGCCAGCAGCTCTATAGCGGGAGTCTCCTACGAGCAGTACTTC	CASSSIAGVSYEQYF
few	.	TRBV28	TRBJ1-1	16	TGTGCCAGCAGTTTAGGCCGTGGGGGCGCGAACACTGAAGCTTTCTTT	CASSLGRGGANTEAFF
.	TRBD2	TRBV6-2/TRBV6-3	TRBJ2-1	15	TGTGCCAGCAGTTTGACTAGCGGGGCTTACAATGAGCAGTTCTTC	CASSLTSGAYNEQFF
.	.	TRBV10-2	TRBJ1-1	14	TGCGCCAGCAGAATAGATCATAGAGCGTCTGAAGCTTTCTTT	CASRIDHRASEAFF
.	.	TRBV5-4	TRBJ2-1	17	TGTGCCAGCAGGGGCCTGCAGGGCGAGGCTAACTACAATGAGCAGTTCTTC	CASRGLQGEANYNEQFF
.	.	TRBV20-1	TRBJ2-3	15	TGCAGTGCTCCAGGGGGGCTTTTTAGCACAGATACGCAGTATTTT	CSAPGGLFSTDTQYF
few	TRBD1	TRBV20-1	TRBJ1-1	15	TGCAGTGCTAGACTAATGACAGGGGTTGCCACTGAAGCTTTCTTT	CSARLMTGVATEAFF